This record concerns one T cell receptor beta chain sequence. Its antigen is not identified. This entry belongs to a study of cytomegalovirus exposure and HLA in healthy donors. The wider study: The roughly 120 validation repertoires, a later analysis reported, used the same platform as the 650 to 800 repertoires from the first cohort. The study's findings and limits: The listing of roughly 160 TCR beta chains classed them as cytomegalovirus-associated. Clusters of TCRs from the first cohort tended to co-occur in the approximately 120 validation repertoires (as a later analysis found).

Assay: immunoSEQ multiplex PCR; the TCRdb copy retains only in-frame clones and omits some. The sample holds hundreds of thousands of clones, around nine tenths seen once. The CDR3 length is 16 residues. Trimming shortened V by 3 bases and J by 5 bases, and 19 bases separated the two germline ends. Germline values: CDR1 SEHNR, CDR2 FQNEAQ (reference sequence). The genes are TRBV7-9 and TRBJ1-1; weak D call: TRBD1 (6 bases). This clonotype originated in a woman between 18 and 29 years old in good health and CMV-seropositive. What was sequenced was PBMCs. The CDR3 region is CASSFPYPKGETEAFF. The CDR3 DNA follows: TGTGCCAGCAGCTTTCCTTACCCCAAGGGGGAGACTGAAGCTTTCTTT.